These 21 T cell receptor beta chains share one sample of origin, sequenced in a study of T-cell memory formation after mild COVID-19. TCRdb independently ran MiXCR on the 5' RACE reads; one entry per CDR3 protein. The sample contains about 160,000 distinct CDR3 sequences, roughly a third of which appear only once. Sequenced: PBMCs or a T cell subset sorted from them (not recorded which). The receptors originated from an adult woman who had mild COVID-19 (a few samples of this study predate the infection). Cell type and time point are not known.

The rearrangement joins TRBV7-9 to TRBJ2-7, with 8 bases aligning to TRBD2. The CDR3 has 18 residues. Germline loops: CDR1 SEHNR, CDR2 FQNEAQ (reference sequence). The junction had 15 bases not matched to a gene; V was cut back by 5 bases and J by 0 bases. The DNA for the CDR3 is TGTGCCAGCAGCACCCCCTTGGTTCCCAGCGGGAGCTCCTACGAGCAGTACTTC. Its protein product is CASSTPLVPSGSSYEQYF.

This clonotype was counted only a few times. V is TRBV5-4 and J is TRBJ1-1, with D possibly TRBD1 on 6 matching bases. This CDR3 has 13 amino acids. Germline CDR1 SGHNT, CDR2 YYREEE (reference sequence). V gave up 0 bases and J gave up 8 bases, with 11 bases separating them. The CDR3: CASSLDYDREAFF. The DNA of the CDR3 is TGTGCCAGCAGCTTGGATTACGACAGGGAAGCTTTCTTT.

This clonotype turned up a few times. The chain couples TRBV12-5 to TRBJ2-5, with D unresolved. CDR1 is LGHNT and CDR2 is FRNRAP in the germline V gene. Trimming cost V 0 bases and J 5 bases, with 4 bases left between them. The CDR3 has 12 amino acids. DNA for the CDR3: TGTGCTAGTGGTTTGGTAACTGAGACCCAGTACTTC. It translates to CASGLVTETQYF. The variable domain in full, with the rest retrieved from reference TRBV12-5 and TRBJ2-5, is DARVTQTPRHKVTEMGQEVTMRCQPILGHNTVFWYRQTMMQGLELLAYFRNRAPLDDSGMPKDRFSAEMPDATLATLKIQPSEPRDSAVYFCASGLVTETQYFGPGTRLLVL.

This chain links TRBV30 with TRBJ2-3, with 7 bases matching TRBD1. The CDR3 runs to 13 residues. The V and J ends lost 7 bases and 5 bases, in that order; junction bases with no gene match: 9. Germline CDR1 and CDR2: GTSNPN and SVGIG (reference sequence). CDR3 sequence (DNA): TGTGCCTTTAGGGACAGAGGGATAGATACGCAGTATTTT. Amino acid sequence: CAFRDRGIDTQYF.

The V and J genes are TRBV2 and TRBJ2-1; 9 bases map to TRBD2. Germline V gives CDR1 SNHLY, CDR2 FYNNEI. The CDR3 consists of 17 residues. Trimming took 0 bases from V and 0 from J; bases not matched to a gene: 3. The CDR3 region has the DNA TGTGCCAGCAGTGAAGCGCTTAGCGGGAGCTCCTACAATGAGCAGTTCTTC. This translates into CASSEALSGSSYNEQFF. Drawing the rest from reference TRBV2 and TRBJ2-1, the complete variable domain is EPEVTQTPSHQVTQMGQEVILRCVPISNHLYFYWYRQILGQKVEFLVSFYNNEISEKSEIFDDQFSVERPDGSNFTLKIRSTKLEDSAMYFCASSEALSGSSYNEQFFGPGTRLTVL.

J is TRBJ2-3 and V is TRBV10-3; D is unclear. CDR1 is ENHRY, CDR2 SYGVKD, per germline. Trimming took 3 bases from V and 4 from J, leaving 20 bases between them. This CDR3 contains 17 residues. The CDR3 protein is CAISDPPARALPDTQYF. The CDR3 DNA reads as TGTGCCATCAGTGACCCCCCGGCTAGAGCCCTCCCAGATACGCAGTATTTT.

The V and J genes are TRBV30 and TRBJ2-7, with D possibly TRBD2 on 5 matching bases. V was clipped by 3 bases and J by 4 bases, with 7 bases between them. This CDR3 region has 11 residues. Germline loops: CDR1 GTSNPN, CDR2 SVGIG (reference sequence). In DNA, the CDR3 is TGTGCCTGGAGCTCGGGGTACGAGCAGTACTTC. Translating it yields CAWSSGYEQYF. The full variable domain, its missing parts supplied by reference TRBV30 and TRBJ2-7, is SQTIHQWPATLVQPVGSPLSLECTVEGTSNPNLYWYRQAAGRGLQLLFYSVGIGQISSEVPQNLSASRPQDRQFILSSKKLLLSDSGFYLCAWSSGYEQYFGPGTRLTVT.

This clonotype was counted between two and nine times. V is TRBV20-1 and J is TRBJ1-2; 7 nucleotides agree with TRBD1. Germline V CDR1 and CDR2: DFQATT, SNEGSKA (reference sequence). Unmatched junction bases numbered 2, after V lost 0 bases and J lost 7 bases. The CDR3 has 12 amino acids. CDR3 loop: CSAREGGSGYTF. The CDR3 DNA reads TGCAGTGCTAGAGAAGGGGGCTCTGGCTACACCTTC.

In this sample, this clonotype turned up a few times. This chain joins TRBV7-8 and TRBJ1-1; D ambiguous. The V and J ends lost 2 bases and 0 bases respectively, with 4 bases between them. Germline CDR1 and CDR2: SGHVS and FQNEAQ. This CDR3 is 13 amino acids long. The CDR3 reads CASSLLMNTEAFF. In DNA, the CDR3 is TGTGCCAGCAGCTTATTAATGAACACTGAAGCTTTCTTT.

This rearrangement joins TRBV7-2 to TRBJ1-4, with D perhaps TRBD1 (5 bases). Germline V gene data show CDR1 as SGHTA and CDR2 as FQGNSA. V was pared by 2 bases and J by 0 bases, with 28 bases between. This CDR3 is built from 22 residues. CDR3 residues: CASSLSRLGRLIRGATNEKLFF. The CDR3 DNA is TGTGCCAGCAGCTTATCGAGACTAGGGCGACTAATAAGGGGAGCAACTAATGAAAAACTGTTTTTT.

The chain is built from TRBV13 and TRBJ1-1; 7 bases agree with TRBD1. The CDR3 totals 15 residues. The germline CDR1 and CDR2 sequences are PRHDT and FYEKMQ (reference sequence). V shed 5 bases, J shed 4 bases, and the junction held 10 bases outside the gene matches. The CDR3 is CASSLARGAGTEAFF. The CDR3 DNA follows: TGTGCCAGCAGCCTCGCCAGGGGGGCAGGCACTGAAGCTTTCTTT. The variable domain in full, with the rest retrieved from reference TRBV13 and TRBJ1-1, is AAGVIQSPRHLIKEKRETATLKCYPIPRHDTVYWYQQGPGQDPQFLISFYEKMQSDKGSIPDRFSAQQFSDYHSELNMSSLELGDSALYFCASSLARGAGTEAFFGQGTRLTVV.

This chain connects TRBV4-2 to TRBJ2-7; 7 bases match TRBD1. The CDR3 is 20 amino acids. Germline CDR1 LGHNA, CDR2 YNFKEQ. V gave up 3 bases and J gave up 0 bases; unmatched junction bases: 20. The CDR3 region has the DNA TGTGCCAGCAGCCAGTCGACAGGGCTGCGCGTGGGTGGATTCTCCTACGAGCAGTACTTC. Amino acid sequence: CASSQSTGLRVGGFSYEQYF.

This clonotype was counted many times. The chain is built from TRBV7-7 and TRBJ2-7; TRBD1 matches at 8 bases. This CDR3 is built from 13 residues. Unmatched junction bases numbered 3, after V lost 3 bases and J lost 5 bases. The germline gives CDR1 SSHAT, CDR2 FNYEAQ (reference sequence). The CDR3 reads CASSFADRDEQYF. In nucleotides, the CDR3 is TGTGCCAGCAGCTTCGCGGACAGGGACGAGCAGTACTTC.

The chain joins TRBV20-1 to TRBJ2-1, with 8 bases matching TRBD2. The CDR3 runs to 16 residues. J lost 7 bases, V lost 0 bases, and 11 bases had no gene match. The germline V gene encodes CDR1 DFQATT and CDR2 SNEGSKA (reference sequence). In DNA form, the CDR3 reads TGCAGTGCTAGAGACCCGGGGGGGCAGGGATGGAATGAGCAGTTCTTC. Its translation is CSARDPGGQGWNEQFF.

This clonotype was seen only a few times. The chain uses TRBV11-1 and TRBJ2-1, with D maybe TRBD2 (5 bases). The V and J ends lost 6 bases and 7 bases respectively, with 13 bases between them. The germline V gene encodes CDR1 SGHAT and CDR2 FQDESV (reference sequence). CDR3 length: 13 amino acids. Here the CDR3 DNA reads TGTGCCAGCAGTTCCGGACCGGGAAATGAGCAGTTCTTC. Protein: CASSSGPGNEQFF. Combining the CDR3 with reference TRBV11-1 and TRBJ2-1 gives the whole variable domain EAEVAQSPRYKITEKSQAVAFWCDPISGHATLYWYRQILGQGPELLVQFQDESVVDDSQLPKDRFSAERLKGVDSTLKIQPAELGDSAMYLCASSSGPGNEQFFGPGTRLTVL.

Concerning this clonotype itself: Given a much more abundant clone one base away, this may be a read error. V and J are TRBV3-1 and TRBJ2-1, with 13 bases lining up with TRBD2. Losses at the gene ends were 6 bases for V and 4 bases for J; bases not matched to a gene: 3. Germline loops: CDR1 LGHDT, CDR2 YNNKEL (reference sequence). The CDR3 covers 15 residues. The CDR3 sequence: CASRPTSGGYNEQFF. In DNA form, the CDR3 reads TGTGCCAGCAGGCCGACTAGCGGGGGGTACAATGAGCAGTTCTTC.

The chain uses TRBV5-5 and TRBJ1-4; D is unresolved. The CDR3 sequence is 15 residues long. Germline CDR1 and CDR2: SGHKS and YYEKEE (reference sequence). Trimming stripped 4 bases from V and 2 bases from J, with 12 bases between. The CDR3 bases are TGTGCCAGCAGCCATGGGGTATTCACTAATGAAAAACTGTTTTTT. Translated: CASSHGVFTNEKLFF. Filled out from reference TRBV5-5 and TRBJ1-4, the complete variable domain reads DAGVTQSPTHLIKTRGQQVTLRCSPISGHKSVSWYQQVLGQGPQFIFQYYEKEERGRGNFPDRFSARQFPNYSSELNVNALLLGDSALYLCASSHGVFTNEKLFFGSGTQLSVL.

This clonotype was detected a few times. V and J are TRBV6-5 and TRBJ2-7; TRBD2 matches 7 bases. J was trimmed by 3 bases and V by 5 bases; bases with no gene match: 13. The CDR3 covers 16 residues. Germline V gene data show CDR1 as MNHEY and CDR2 as SVGAGI. The CDR3 DNA follows: TGTGCCAGCAGTGCCATGACTAGCTGGGGGGTCTACGAGCAGTACTTC. This encodes CASSAMTSWGVYEQYF.

The V and J genes are TRBV7-8 and TRBJ1-6, with TRBD1 as a possible D gene (5 bases). The CDR3 length is 16 residues. The V end was cut by 4 bases, the J end by 5 bases, with 15 bases between. Germline CDR1 is SGHVS and CDR2 is FQNEAQ. The CDR3 spells CASSSQGTRDNSPLHF. The CDR3, as DNA: TGTGCCAGCAGCTCGCAGGGTACCCGAGATAATTCACCCCTCCACTTT.

This clonotype was seen more than once but under ten times. V usage is TRBV29-1 and J usage is TRBJ1-1; a possible D gene is TRBD1 (5 bases). Germline-derived CDR1 and CDR2 are SQVTM and ANQGSEA. The CDR3 is 14 residues long. V shed 6 bases and J shed 5 bases, with 19 bases lying between them. The CDR3 spells CSVAMPGMGTEAFF. Written as DNA, the CDR3 is TGCAGCGTCGCTATGCCAGGGATGGGGACTGAAGCTTTCTTT.

The chain is built from TRBV5-1 and TRBJ1-4; D is uncertain. Trimming took off 5 bases at V and 5 bases at J, with 13 bases between the two ends. The CDR3 length is 14 residues. The germline CDR1 and CDR2 sequences are SGHRS and YFSETQ. CDR3 nucleotides: TGCGCCAGCAGATATGGAGGTTCCAATGAAAAACTGTTTTTT. It yields the protein CASRYGGSNEKLFF.